The 9 T cell receptor beta chains listed next were all sequenced from one sample in a study of type 1 and type 2 diabetes patients. Amplification started from genomic DNA. Multiplex PCR with 30 forward and 13 reverse primers amplified the TCR beta CDR3. MiXCR, run by TCRdb on the multiplex PCR reads, gives a single entry per CDR3 protein. The table has approximately 260,000 distinct CDR3 sequences, approximately 45% seen once. The sample consisted of peripheral blood mononuclear cells (PBMCs). Every receptor here comes from a man aged 18 to 29 with type 2 diabetes.

This chain connects TRBV7-3 to TRBJ2-1, with TRBD2 matching 12 bases. Trimming cost V 5 bases and J 6 bases; bases outside gene matches: 8. The CDR3 contains 16 residues. The germline gives CDR1 SGHTA, CDR2 FQGTGA. CDR3 sequence: CASSPTWTSGVNEQFF. Written as DNA, the CDR3 is TGTGCCAGCAGCCCGACCTGGACTAGCGGGGTCAATGAGCAGTTCTTC.

This clonotype was picked up a small number of times. V and J are TRBV12-3 or TRBV12-4 and TRBJ1-2; a weak D match, TRBD1 (6 bases). V was clipped by 5 bases and J by 4 bases, with 11 bases between them. The CDR3 sequence is 13 residues long. As DNA, the CDR3 is TGTGCCAGCAGTCCCGAAGGGGGCTATGGCTACACCTTC. Its protein product is CASSPEGGYGYTF.

This clonotype was detected only a few times. The chain carries TRBV12-3 or TRBV12-4 and TRBJ2-2; D unresolved. V shed 0 bases and J shed 3 bases, with 5 bases lying between them. CDR3 length equals 14 residues. CDR3 DNA sequence: TGTGCCAGCAGTTTAGCGGTGGACACCGGGGAGCTGTTTTTT. Translation: CASSLAVDTGELFF.

This chain links TRBV20-1 with TRBJ1-5, with 8 bases that match TRBD1. The CDR3 runs 15 residues. V trimming: 3 bases; J trimming: 2 bases; junction bases outside the gene matches: 6. The V gene's germline CDR1 is DFQATT and CDR2 SNEGSKA (reference sequence). CDR3 in amino acids: CSARAGGAGNQPQHF. CDR3 DNA: TGCAGTGCTAGGGCAGGGGGCGCCGGCAATCAGCCCCAGCATTTT.

The chain recombines TRBV19 with TRBJ2-5; the D call may be TRBD1 or TRBD2 (5 bases each). Trimming removed 4 bases from V and 0 bases from J, with 9 bases in between. The CDR3 length is 14 residues. The germline gives CDR1 LNHDA, CDR2 SQIVND (reference sequence). The CDR3: CASSTGQHQETQYF. The CDR3 DNA sequence: TGTGCCAGTAGTACGGGGCAACACCAAGAGACCCAGTACTTC.

The table lists this clonotype with a few counts. The chain uses TRBV7-2 and TRBJ1-2, with D possibly matching TRBD1 (5 bases). Germline loops: CDR1 SGHTA, CDR2 FQGNSA. CDR3 length: 14 amino acids. V was cut by 5 bases and J by 6 bases, with 16 bases left in between. The DNA for the CDR3 is TGTGCCAGCAGCCCTAGGGGATCTCCGGATGGCTACACCTTC. It translates to CASSPRGSPDGYTF. Combining the CDR3 with reference TRBV7-2 and TRBJ1-2 gives the whole variable domain GAGVSQSPSNKVTEKGKDVELRCDPISGHTALYWYRQSLGQGLEFLIYFQGNSAPDKSGLPSDRFSAERTGGSVSTLTIQRTQQEDSAVYLCASSPRGSPDGYTFGSGTRLTVV.

This clonotype was detected a few times. The chain combines TRBV28 with TRBJ1-1, with 10 positions matching TRBD1. From germline, CDR1 is MDHEN and CDR2 SYDVKM. This CDR3 is 15 amino acids long. Trimming cost V 6 bases and J 4 bases; bases outside gene matches: 8. The CDR3 spells CASRQPGQGITEAFF. The CDR3, as DNA: TGTGCCAGCAGGCAACCGGGACAGGGGATCACTGAAGCTTTCTTT.

This clonotype occurred a few times. The gene calls are TRBV12-3 or TRBV12-4 and TRBJ2-2; TRBD1 matches at 7 bases. This CDR3 has 16 residues. With 2 bases clipped from V and 2 bases from J, the junction kept 5 bases outside the gene matches. The CDR3 nucleotides read TGTGCCAGCAGTTTAACCGGGACAGCTAACACCGGGGAGCTGTTTTTT. It codes for CASSLTGTANTGELFF.

The chain recombines TRBV9 with TRBJ1-5; D remains unclear. V was pared by 0 bases and J by 5 bases, with 3 bases between. Germline CDR1 reads SGDLS; CDR2 reads YYNGEE. The CDR3 is made up of 12 amino acids. CDR3 coding DNA: TGTGCCAGCAGCGTAGGGCATCAGCCCCAGCATTTT. Residues: CASSVGHQPQHF.